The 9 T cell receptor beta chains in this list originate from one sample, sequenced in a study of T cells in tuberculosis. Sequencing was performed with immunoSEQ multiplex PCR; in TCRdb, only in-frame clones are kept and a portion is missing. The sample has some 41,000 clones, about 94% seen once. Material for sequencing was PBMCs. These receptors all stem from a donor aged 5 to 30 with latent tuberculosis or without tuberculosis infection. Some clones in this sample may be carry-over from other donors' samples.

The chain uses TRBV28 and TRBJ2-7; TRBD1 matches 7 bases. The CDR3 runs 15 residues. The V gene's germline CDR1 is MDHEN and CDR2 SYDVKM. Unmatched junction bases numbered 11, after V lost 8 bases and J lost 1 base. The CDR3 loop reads CASALRQGRSYEQYF. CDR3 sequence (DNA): TGTGCCAGCGCGTTACGACAGGGCCGGTCCTACGAGCAGTACTTC.

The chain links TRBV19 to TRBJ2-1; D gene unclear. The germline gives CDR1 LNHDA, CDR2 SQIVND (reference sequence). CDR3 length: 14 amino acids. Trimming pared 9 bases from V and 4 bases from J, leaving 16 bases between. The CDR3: CASQKEGDYNEQFF. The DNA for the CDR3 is TGTGCCAGCCAAAAGGAAGGAGATTACAATGAGCAGTTCTTC. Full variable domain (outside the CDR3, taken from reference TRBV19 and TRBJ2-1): DGGITQSPKYLFRKEGQNVTLSCEQNLNHDAMYWYRQDPGQGLRLIYYSQIVNDFQKGDIAEGYSVSREKKESFPLTVTSAQKNPTAFYLCASQKEGDYNEQFFGPGTRLTVL.

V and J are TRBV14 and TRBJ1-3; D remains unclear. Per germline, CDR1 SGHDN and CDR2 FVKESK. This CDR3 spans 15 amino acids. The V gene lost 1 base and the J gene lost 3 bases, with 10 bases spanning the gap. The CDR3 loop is CASSQVEDRGNTIYF. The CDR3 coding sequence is TGTGCCAGCAGCCAAGTGGAGGACCGTGGAAACACCATATATTTT.

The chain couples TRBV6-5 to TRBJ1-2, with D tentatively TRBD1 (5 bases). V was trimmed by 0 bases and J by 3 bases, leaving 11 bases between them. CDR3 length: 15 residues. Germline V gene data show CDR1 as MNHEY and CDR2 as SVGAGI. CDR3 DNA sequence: TGTGCCAGCAGTTACTCGGGCAGGGAGGACTATGGCTACACCTTC. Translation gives CASSYSGREDYGYTF.

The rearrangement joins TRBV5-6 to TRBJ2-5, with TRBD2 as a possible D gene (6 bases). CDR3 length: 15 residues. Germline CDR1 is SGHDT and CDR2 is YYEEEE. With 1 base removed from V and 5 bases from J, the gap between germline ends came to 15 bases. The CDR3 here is CASSLRALGGETQYF. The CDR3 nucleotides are TGTGCCAGCAGCTTGCGGGCCCTTGGGGGGGAGACCCAGTACTTC.

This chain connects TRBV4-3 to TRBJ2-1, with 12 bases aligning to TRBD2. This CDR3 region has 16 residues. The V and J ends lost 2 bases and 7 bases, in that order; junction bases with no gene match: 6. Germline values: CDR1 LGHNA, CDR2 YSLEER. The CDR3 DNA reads TGCGCCAGCAGCCAACTAGCGGGAGGGCCTGGGAATGAGCAGTTCTTC. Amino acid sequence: CASSQLAGGPGNEQFF.

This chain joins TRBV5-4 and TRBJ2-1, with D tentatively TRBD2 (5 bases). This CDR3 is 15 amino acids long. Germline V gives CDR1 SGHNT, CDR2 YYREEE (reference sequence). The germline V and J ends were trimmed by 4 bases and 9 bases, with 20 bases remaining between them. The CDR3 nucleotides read TGTGCCAGCAGCCCCTCGGGCGGGCTGACGTCTGAGCAGTTCTTC. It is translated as CASSPSGGLTSEQFF.

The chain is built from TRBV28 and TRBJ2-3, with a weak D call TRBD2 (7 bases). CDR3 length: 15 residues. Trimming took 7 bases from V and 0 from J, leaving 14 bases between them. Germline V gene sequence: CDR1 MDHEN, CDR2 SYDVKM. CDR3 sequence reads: CASTVGGASTDTQYF. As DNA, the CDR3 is TGTGCCAGCACCGTGGGGGGGGCTAGCACAGATACGCAGTATTTT.

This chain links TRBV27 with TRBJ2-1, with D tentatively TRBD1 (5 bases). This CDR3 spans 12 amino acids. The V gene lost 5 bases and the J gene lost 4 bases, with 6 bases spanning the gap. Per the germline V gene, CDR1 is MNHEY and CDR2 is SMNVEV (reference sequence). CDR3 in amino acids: CASSPGYNEQFF. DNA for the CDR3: TGTGCCAGCAGTCCAGGGTACAATGAGCAGTTCTTC.